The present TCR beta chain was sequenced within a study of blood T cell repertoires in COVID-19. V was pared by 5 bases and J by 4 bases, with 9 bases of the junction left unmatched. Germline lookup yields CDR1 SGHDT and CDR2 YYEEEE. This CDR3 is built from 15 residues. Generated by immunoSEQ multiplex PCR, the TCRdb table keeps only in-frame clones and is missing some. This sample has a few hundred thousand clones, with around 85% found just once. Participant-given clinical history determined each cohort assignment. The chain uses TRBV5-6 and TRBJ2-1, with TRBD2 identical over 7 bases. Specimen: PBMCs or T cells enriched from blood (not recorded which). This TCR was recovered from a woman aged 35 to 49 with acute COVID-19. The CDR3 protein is CASRFSGGPYNEQFF. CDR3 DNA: TGTGCCAGCAGGTTCTCGGGAGGTCCGTACAATGAGCAGTTCTTC. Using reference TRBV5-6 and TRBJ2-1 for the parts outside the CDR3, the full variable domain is DAGVTQSPTHLIKTRGQQVTLRCSPKSGHDTVSWYQQALGQGPQFIFQYYEEEERQRGNFPDRFSGHQFPNYSSELNVNALLLGDSALYLCASRFSGGPYNEQFFGPGTRLTVL.